This T cell receptor (beta chain) was captured in a study of T cell responses to AZD1222 COVID-19 vaccine. Some clones are missing from TCRdb's copy, which holds only in-frame ones; the method was immunoSEQ multiplex PCR. The sample yields 100,000 to 120,000 clones, 70% to 90% seen once. This CDR3 is 11 amino acids long. Germline V lookup: CDR1 ENHRY, CDR2 SYGVKD. V was shortened by 6 bases and J by 4 bases, with 7 bases between the two germline ends. Study-wide findings and caveats: Elevations in Spike-specific TCR breadth and depth followed administration of two AZD1222 doses. Donors were mostly white British, more females; clonal diversity possibly underestimated. Seropositive at baseline were only a handful of AZD1222 recipients.

As for this clone: Its specificity is not known.

This receptor was identified in an adult who received the AZD1222 COVID-19 vaccine. V usage is TRBV10-3 and J usage is TRBJ2-7; D might be TRBD1 or TRBD2, each matching 5 bases. The sequences come from peripheral blood, collected 28 days after the second AZD1222 dose. CDR3 bases: TGTGCCATCAGGGGGGAGTACGAGCAGTACTTC. It encodes CAIRGEYEQYF.